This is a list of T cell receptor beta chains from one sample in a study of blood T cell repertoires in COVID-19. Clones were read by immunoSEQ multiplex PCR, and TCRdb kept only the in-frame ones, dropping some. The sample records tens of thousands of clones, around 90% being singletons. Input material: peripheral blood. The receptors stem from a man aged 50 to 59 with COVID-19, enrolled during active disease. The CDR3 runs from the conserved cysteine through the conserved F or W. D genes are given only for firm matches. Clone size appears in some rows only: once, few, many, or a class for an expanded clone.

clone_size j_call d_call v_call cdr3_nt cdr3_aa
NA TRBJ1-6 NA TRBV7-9 TGTGCCAGCAGCTTAGCGTCCAGGAATTCACCCCTCCACTTT CASSLASRNSPLHF
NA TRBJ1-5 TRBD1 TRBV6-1 TGTGCCAGCAGTGAAGCGGGACAGGGGAAGGGGAACAATCAGCCCCAGCATTTT CASSEAGQGKGNNQPQHF
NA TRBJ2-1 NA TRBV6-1 TGTGCCAGCAGTGAAGCGCCGGCGGGTATTTCCTACAATGAGCAGTTCTTC CASSEAPAGISYNEQFF
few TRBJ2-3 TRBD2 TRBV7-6 TGTGCCAGCAGCTCACCGGGACTAGCGGGAGGGCGGACAGATACGCAGTATTTT CASSSPGLAGGRTDTQYF
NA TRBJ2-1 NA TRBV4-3 TGCGCCAGCAGCCAAGATCTAGAACGGAGCTCCTACAATGAGCAGTTCTTC CASSQDLERSSYNEQFF
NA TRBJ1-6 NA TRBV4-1 TGCGCCAGCAGCCGGGAGCCAGGGGTGAGTTATTCACCCCTCCACTTT CASSREPGVSYSPLHF
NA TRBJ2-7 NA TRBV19 TGTGCCAGTAGTTCGGGCTACGAGCAGTACTTC CASSSGYEQYF
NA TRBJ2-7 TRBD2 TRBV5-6 TGTGCCAGCAGCCGCGGGGGCTACGAGCAGTACTTC CASSRGGYEQYF
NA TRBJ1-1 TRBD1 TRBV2 TGTGCCAGAGACAGGGGTAGGTCTGAAGCTTTCTTT CARDRGRSEAFF
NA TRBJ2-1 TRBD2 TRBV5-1 TGCGCCAGCTGCCCCGGACTAGCGGGGTCCAGGGAGCAGTTCTTC CASCPGLAGSREQFF
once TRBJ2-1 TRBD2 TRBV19 TGTGCCAGTAGTGCTACTTCGAGCGGGAGGGGCCACAATGAGCAGTTCTTC CASSATSSGRGHNEQFF
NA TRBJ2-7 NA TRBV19 TGTGCCAGTGCCCGTCTGAAAGGAGAAGCCTACGAGCAGTACTTC CASARLKGEAYEQYF
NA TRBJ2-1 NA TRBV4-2 TGTGCCAGCAGCCAAAGCAGGGTGCCCTCCTACAATGAGCAGTTCTTC CASSQSRVPSYNEQFF
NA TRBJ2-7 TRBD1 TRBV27 TGTGCCAGCAGCCAAGGACAGGGATTTTTCGAGCAGTACTTC CASSQGQGFFEQYF
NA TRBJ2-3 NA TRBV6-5 TGTGCCAGCAGTTCCCGGGAGAGAGCGCAGTATTTT CASSSRERAQYF
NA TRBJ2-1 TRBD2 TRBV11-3 TGTGCCAGCAGCCCGGGACTAGCGGGAGGGGCGGATGAGCAGTTCTTC CASSPGLAGGADEQFF
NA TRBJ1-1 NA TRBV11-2 TGTGCCAGCAGCGCACTGCCCGGGGGGGTCACTGAAGCTTTCTTT CASSALPGGVTEAFF
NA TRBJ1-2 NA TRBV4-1 TGCGCCAGCAGCCAAGATGCGGGCTATGGCTACACCTTC CASSQDAGYGYTF
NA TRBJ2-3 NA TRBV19 TGTGCCAGTAGTATCGTCTTCGGGAGAGTTGATACGCAGTATTTT CASSIVFGRVDTQYF
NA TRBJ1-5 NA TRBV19 TGTGCCACAAGTTTACAGGTATCCCCACATATATATAGCAATCAGCCCCAGCATTTT CATSLQVSPHIYSNQPQHF
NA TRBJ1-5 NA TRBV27 TGTGCCAGCAGTCCAAACGACAGACGCAATCAGCCCCAGCATTTT CASSPNDRRNQPQHF
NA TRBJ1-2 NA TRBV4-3 TGCGCCAGCAGCCAAGAGGCAGGGGTCTATGGCTACACCTTC CASSQEAGVYGYTF
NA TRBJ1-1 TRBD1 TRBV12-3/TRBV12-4 TGTGCCAGCAGAACAGGGGTAAACACTGAAGCTTTCTTT CASRTGVNTEAFF
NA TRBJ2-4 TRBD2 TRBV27 TGTGCCAGCAGCCGACTAGCCGGGAACATTCAGTACTTC CASSRLAGNIQYF
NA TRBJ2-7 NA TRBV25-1 TGTGCCAGCAGTGTAGACTACGAGCAGTACTTC CASSVDYEQYF
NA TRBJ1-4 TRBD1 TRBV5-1 TGCGCCAGCAGCGGAGACTCGGGACAGGCGGTAAAACTGTTTTTT CASSGDSGQAVKLFF
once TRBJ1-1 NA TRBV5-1 TGCGCCAGCAGCTTGGCCGGGTCCATGAACACTGAAGCTTTCTTT CASSLAGSMNTEAFF
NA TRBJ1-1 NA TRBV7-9 TGTGCCAGCAGCTTAGAGGGGTGGACTGAAGCTTTCTTT CASSLEGWTEAFF
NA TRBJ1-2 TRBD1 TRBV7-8 TGTGCCAGCAGCTTAGTGCAGGGGGCGCTTCTCTATGGCTACACCTTC CASSLVQGALLYGYTF
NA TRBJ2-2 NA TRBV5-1 TGCGCCAGCAGCTTGGAGGGGCGAACCGGGGAGCTGTTTTTT CASSLEGRTGELFF
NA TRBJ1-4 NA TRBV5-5 TGTGCCAGCAGCTTGCTTCAGGGATCGAATGAAAAACTGTTTTTT CASSLLQGSNEKLFF
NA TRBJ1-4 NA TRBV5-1 TGCGCCAGCAGCTTGACCGCGAGCGTCAATGAAAAACTGTTTTTT CASSLTASVNEKLFF
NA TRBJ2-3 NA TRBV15 TGTGCCACCAGCAGAGAACTAGCTGGGGCGGCAGATACGCAGTATTTT CATSRELAGAADTQYF
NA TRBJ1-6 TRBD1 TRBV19 TGTGCCACCCATACAGGGGAAGGGTATTCACCCCTCCACTTT CATHTGEGYSPLHF
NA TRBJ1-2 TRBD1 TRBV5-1 TGCGCCAGCAGCACCGGACAGGGGTATGGCTACACCTTC CASSTGQGYGYTF
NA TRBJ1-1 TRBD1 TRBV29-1 TGCAGCGTTGGGGACAGGACTGACACTGAAGCTTTCTTT CSVGDRTDTEAFF
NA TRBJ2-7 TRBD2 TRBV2 TGTGCCAGCAGGGGAAGGGGGACTAGCAGCCACGAGCAGTACTTC CASRGRGTSSHEQYF
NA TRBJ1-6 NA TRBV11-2 TGTGCCAGCAGCACGACAAGACCCGATTCACCCCTCCACTTT CASSTTRPDSPLHF
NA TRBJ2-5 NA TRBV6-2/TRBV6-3 TGTGCCAGCAGTCCGGACAGTAATTTCCAAGAGACCCAGTACTTC CASSPDSNFQETQYF
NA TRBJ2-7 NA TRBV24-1 TGTGCCACCAGTGACCCTTCCTCCTACGAGCAGTACTTC CATSDPSSYEQYF
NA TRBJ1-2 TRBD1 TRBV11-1 TGTGCCAGCAGTTCCAGACAGGGGGCCGGCTACACCTTC CASSSRQGAGYTF
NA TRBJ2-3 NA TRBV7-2 TGTGCCAGCAGCTTGGAGGCGGGTCGGGGCACAGATACGCAGTATTTT CASSLEAGRGTDTQYF
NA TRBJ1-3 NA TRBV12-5 TGTGCTAGTACGCAGTTCTCTGGAAACACCATATATTTT CASTQFSGNTIYF
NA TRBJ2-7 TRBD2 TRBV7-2 TGTGCCAGCAGCCGCGGGACTAGCCGAGGGTACGAGCAGTACTTC CASSRGTSRGYEQYF
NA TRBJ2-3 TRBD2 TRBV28 TGTGCCAGCAGTCTTACTAGCGGAGGCCCTGCAGATACGCAGTATTTT CASSLTSGGPADTQYF